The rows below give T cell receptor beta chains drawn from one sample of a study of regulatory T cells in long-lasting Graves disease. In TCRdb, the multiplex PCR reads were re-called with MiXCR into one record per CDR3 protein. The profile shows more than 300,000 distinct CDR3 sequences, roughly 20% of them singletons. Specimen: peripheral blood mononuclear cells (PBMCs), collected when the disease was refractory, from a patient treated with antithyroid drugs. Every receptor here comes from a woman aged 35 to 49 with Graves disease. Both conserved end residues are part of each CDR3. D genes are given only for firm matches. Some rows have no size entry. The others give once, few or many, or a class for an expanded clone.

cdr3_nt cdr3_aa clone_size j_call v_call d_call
TGTGCCAGCATCGACGGTCCCAGAAACACCATATATTTT CASIDGPRNTIYF NA TRBJ1-3 TRBV6-1 NA
TGTGCCACCAGCAGAGAAGCAGGGGCTGAGCAGTTCTTC CATSREAGAEQFF few TRBJ2-1 TRBV15 NA
TGTGCCAGCAGTCCGAGCTATAGCAATCAGCCCCAGCATTTT CASSPSYSNQPQHF many TRBJ1-5 TRBV6-1 NA
TGCAGCGTAAGTTCCGGGACAGGGGGTCGAGAGACCCAGTACTTC CSVSSGTGGRETQYF many TRBJ2-5 TRBV29-1 TRBD1
TGTGCCAGCACTATGGGGCACCGGGGCTATGGCTACACCTTC CASTMGHRGYGYTF few TRBJ1-2 TRBV28 NA
TGTGCCAGCAAACGACTAGCGGGAGGGCCCTACGAGCAGTACTTC CASKRLAGGPYEQYF few TRBJ2-7 TRBV27 TRBD2
TGCGCCAGCCTCCACCAGAACACCGGGGGGCTGTTTTTT CASLHQNTGGLFF few TRBJ2-2 TRBV5-1 NA
TGTGCCAGCAGCCAAGACCCATTTGGGGGTAAAGAGACCCAGTACTTC CASSQDPFGGKETQYF many TRBJ2-5 TRBV14 NA
TGTGCCAGCAGCTTAATTGTGGGGCAGACCCAGTACTTC CASSLIVGQTQYF NA TRBJ2-5 TRBV7-2 NA
TGTGCCAGCCGAAAGCTTACCCTAGTGGCGGACTCTACGAACTATGGCTACACCTTC CASRKLTLVADSTNYGYTF NA TRBJ1-2 TRBV28 NA
TGTGCCAGTAGTCACTTCGGGGGGATGAACACTGAAGCTTTCTTT CASSHFGGMNTEAFF NA TRBJ1-1 TRBV19 NA
TGTGCCAGCAACCTAGCGGGGAACACCGGGGAGCTGTTTTTT CASNLAGNTGELFF many TRBJ2-2 TRBV6-1 TRBD2
TGTGCCAGCAGCTTACAGGGGTCGGTGAACACCGGGGAGCTGTTTTTT CASSLQGSVNTGELFF NA TRBJ2-2 TRBV11-2 NA
TGTGCCAGCAGCTTAACCCGGGCAGATACGCAGTATTTT CASSLTRADTQYF once TRBJ2-3 TRBV11-2 NA
TGTGCCAGCAGCTCCCAGGAGGTACGCACTGAAGCTTTCTTT CASSSQEVRTEAFF many TRBJ1-1 TRBV5-4 NA
TGCGCCAGCAGCCAAAAAGGAGGCTTCGAGACCCAGTACTTC CASSQKGGFETQYF few TRBJ2-5 TRBV4-1 NA
TGTGCCAGCAGTTGGACTAGCGGGGTGTTCACAGATACGCAGTATTTT CASSWTSGVFTDTQYF NA TRBJ2-3 TRBV27 TRBD2
TGTGCCAGCAGCGTAGGGAAGGGGACACTCTCCATGAACACTGAAGCTTTCTTT CASSVGKGTLSMNTEAFF NA TRBJ1-1 TRBV9 NA
TGTGCCAGCAGTTTCTCCCGACAGGGTTTAGGCTACACCTTC CASSFSRQGLGYTF many TRBJ1-2 TRBV12-3/TRBV12-4 TRBD1
TGTGCCAGCAGTTTACAGGGCTCGAATCAGCCCCAGCATTTT CASSLQGSNQPQHF many TRBJ1-5 TRBV6-5 NA
TGTGCCAGCAGATCCACCGGTCGGGTAACCTACGAGCAGTACTTC CASRSTGRVTYEQYF many TRBJ2-7 TRBV6-1 NA
TGTGCCAGCAGCTTATTAACCGGGTTGACTACCCCAGGCGGGGAGCTGTTTTTT CASSLLTGLTTPGGELFF few TRBJ2-2 TRBV7-8 NA
TGTGCCAGCAGCCGATCCCCCGGACAAGAGACCCAGTACTTC CASSRSPGQETQYF NA TRBJ2-5 TRBV6-1 NA
TGCGCCAGCAGCATAGAAAACAGGGGTGCTGAAGCTTACTTT CASSIENRGAEAYF NA TRBJ1-1 TRBV5-1 TRBD1
TGTGCCAGCAGGGGAAACCCGGGCCACCGGGACACCACTCTGAACACTGAAGCTTTCTTT CASRGNPGHRDTTLNTEAFF many TRBJ1-1 TRBV6-1 NA